A single sample is the source of the 22 T cell receptor beta chains below, sequenced in a study of blood T cell repertoires in COVID-19. Sequenced by immunoSEQ multiplex PCR; TCRdb stores in-frame clones only, minus some. The table records roughly 15,000 clones, around 83% of them present only once. Sequencing was done on a sample of peripheral blood. The receptor set was obtained from a man aged 50 to 60 with active COVID-19.

The DNA of the CDR3 is TGTGCCAGCAGCCCAAGGCCGGGGGAGACCCAGTACTTC. It encodes CASSPRPGETQYF. This chain links TRBV7-9 with TRBJ2-5; weak D call: TRBD2 (5 bases). The length of the CDR3 is 13 residues. V was trimmed by 5 bases and J by 5 bases, leaving 12 bases between them. Germline CDR1 SEHNR, CDR2 FQNEAQ (reference sequence). Complete variable domain (other parts from reference TRBV7-9 and TRBJ2-5): DTGVSQNPRHKITKRGQNVTFRCDPISEHNRLYWYRQTLGQGPEFLTYFQNEAQLEKSRLLSDRFSAERPKGSFSTLEIQRTEQGDSAMYLCASSPRPGETQYFGPGTRLLVL.

This chain uses TRBV7-3 with TRBJ2-1; 9 nucleotides match TRBD2. Germline values: CDR1 SGHTA, CDR2 FQGTGA. The CDR3 is 15 amino acids. J lost 7 bases, V lost 2 bases, and 6 bases had no gene match. Here the CDR3 DNA reads TGTGCCAGCAGCTTAGCTAGCGGGATTATGAATGAGCAGTTCTTC. This codes for CASSLASGIMNEQFF. The whole variable domain, filled in from reference TRBV7-3 and TRBJ2-1, reads GAGVSQTPSNKVTEKGKYVELRCDPISGHTALYWYRQSLGQGPEFLIYFQGTGAADDSGLPNDRFFAVRPEGSVSTLKIQRTERGDSAVYLCASSLASGIMNEQFFGPGTRLTVL.

The CDR3 DNA sequence: TGTGCCTGGGAAGCGGGAGGGCTTTCCTACAATGAGCAGTTCTTC. Translation: CAWEAGGLSYNEQFF. J is TRBJ2-1 and V is TRBV30; TRBD2 matches at 10 bases. Trimming removed 5 bases from V and 1 base from J; junction bases left unmatched: 5. The CDR3 spans 15 residues. Looked up from germline, CDR1 is GTSNPN and CDR2 is SVGIG (reference sequence). Using reference TRBV30 and TRBJ2-1 for the parts outside the CDR3, the full variable domain is SQTIHQWPATLVQPVGSPLSLECTVEGTSNPNLYWYRQAAGRGLQLLFYSVGIGQISSEVPQNLSASRPQDRQFILSSKKLLLSDSGFYLCAWEAGGLSYNEQFFGPGTRLTVL.

This clone was seen just once. The chain uses TRBV2 and TRBJ2-2; 11 bases are a match to TRBD2. J gave up 4 bases and V 6 bases, and 7 bases lay outside the gene matches. From germline, CDR1 is SNHLY and CDR2 FYNNEI. CDR3 length: 16 amino acids. The CDR3 region is CASRTTSGTGTGELFF. The CDR3 DNA reads as TGTGCCAGCAGAACGACTAGCGGGACGGGCACCGGGGAGCTGTTTTTT.

This chain links TRBV27 with TRBJ2-1; 10 bases align to TRBD2. CDR1 is MNHEY, CDR2 SMNVEV, per germline (reference sequence). Trimming removed 2 bases from V and 7 bases from J; junction bases left unmatched: 5. The length of the CDR3 is 15 residues. The CDR3 region has the DNA TGTGCCAGCAGTTTAAGCGGGAGGGCCCGGAATGAGCAGTTCTTC. Its protein is CASSLSGRARNEQFF.

The rearrangement links TRBV28 to TRBJ1-6; no clear D. CDR3 length: 15 amino acids. Germline lookup yields CDR1 MDHEN and CDR2 SYDVKM. The V and J ends lost 3 bases and 9 bases respectively, with 15 bases between them. The CDR3 nucleotides are TGTGCCAGCAGTTTGTTCGCCAGCACGGGTTCACCCCTCCACTTT. Translated, it gives CASSLFASTGSPLHF.

V gene TRBV7-9 combines with J gene TRBJ2-2; 8 nucleotides align to TRBD2. Germline V CDR1 and CDR2: SEHNR, FQNEAQ (reference sequence). Trimming took 0 bases from V and 5 from J; bases not matched to a gene: 8. This CDR3 is built from 17 residues. For the CDR3, the DNA is TGTGCCAGCAGCTTAGCGCATCCGGGAGGGCCGACCGGGGAGCTGTTTTTT. Translated, it gives CASSLAHPGGPTGELFF.

The chain joins TRBV12-3 or TRBV12-4 to TRBJ2-5, with D hard to call. V shed 1 base and J shed 4 bases, with 7 bases lying between them. The CDR3 is made up of 13 amino acids. DNA for the CDR3: TGTGCCAGCAGTTTAGGCGTTAGAGAGACCCAGTACTTC. Translation gives CASSLGVRETQYF.

This chain links TRBV27 with TRBJ1-6; 9 positions match TRBD1. This CDR3 is 14 amino acids long. Germline trimming cut 7 bases from V and 7 bases from J; bases unmatched to any gene: 5. Germline V gene lookup returns CDR1 MNHEY and CDR2 SMNVEV (reference sequence). The CDR3, as DNA: TGTGCCAGCACTACCGGGACAGGGAATTCACCCCTCCACTTT. Protein: CASTTGTGNSPLHF.

J is TRBJ2-7 and V is TRBV11-2; 8 positions match TRBD1. The ends lost 5 bases at V and 5 bases at J; junction bases unmatched: 5. Per the germline V gene, CDR1 is SGHAT and CDR2 is FQNNGV. This CDR3 region has 13 residues. The CDR3 DNA is TGTGCCAGCAGCGACGGACAGGGCGACGAGCAGTACTTC. This sequence encodes CASSDGQGDEQYF.

This clone was recorded a few times. CDR3 DNA: TGCAGCGCTCACGTATTGCCTTCGAGCTCCTACAATGAGCAGTTCTTC. This translates into CSAHVLPSSSYNEQFF. The V and J genes are TRBV29-1 and TRBJ2-1; D unclear. Per the germline V gene, CDR1 is SQVTM and CDR2 is ANQGSEA. This CDR3 has 16 residues. The ends were cut back, 7 bases at V and 0 bases at J, with 19 bases in the middle.

The genes are TRBV6-5 and TRBJ2-1; D perhaps matches TRBD1 (5 bases). Germline V lookup: CDR1 MNHEY, CDR2 SVGAGI. This CDR3 contains 12 residues. The germline V and J ends were trimmed by 5 bases and 8 bases, with 10 bases remaining between them. The CDR3 loop reads CASSHQGYEQFF. The CDR3 DNA reads as TGTGCCAGCAGTCATCAGGGTTATGAGCAGTTCTTC.

The rearrangement links TRBV7-9 to TRBJ2-1; 9 bases map to TRBD1. This CDR3 contains 15 residues. Germline CDR1 SEHNR, CDR2 FQNEAQ (reference sequence). V gave up 6 bases and J gave up 3 bases; unmatched junction bases: 6. The CDR3 loop is CASRGQGGYYNEQFF. The CDR3 nucleotides read TGTGCCAGCAGGGGACAGGGAGGCTACTACAATGAGCAGTTCTTC.

This clone is medium-sized by share. This chain links TRBV6-2 or TRBV6-3 with TRBJ2-7, with 10 bases identical to TRBD1. The CDR3 contains 16 residues. V trimming: 4 bases; J trimming: 2 bases; junction bases outside the gene matches: 8. Germline CDR1 MNHEY, CDR2 SVGEGT. DNA of the CDR3: TGTGCCAGCAGTTCTTGGACAGGGGGGACCACCTACGAGCAGTACTTC. The encoded protein is CASSSWTGGTTYEQYF.

V and J are TRBV13 and TRBJ2-2; 9 bases are shared with TRBD1. The V segment lost 4 bases and the J segment 6 bases; nucleotides outside the gene matches: 6. The germline V gene has CDR1 PRHDT and CDR2 FYEKMQ (reference sequence). The CDR3 consists of 15 residues. Here the CDR3 DNA reads TGTGCCAGCAGCTCAACAGGGGGCGGCGCCGGGGAGCTGTTTTTT. This sequence encodes CASSSTGGGAGELFF. Full variable domain (rest looked up from reference TRBV13 and TRBJ2-2): AAGVIQSPRHLIKEKRETATLKCYPIPRHDTVYWYQQGPGQDPQFLISFYEKMQSDKGSIPDRFSAQQFSDYHSELNMSSLELGDSALYFCASSSTGGGAGELFFGEGSRLTVL.

The rearrangement links TRBV7-9 to TRBJ2-7, with 7 bases matching TRBD1. Germline V gene sequence: CDR1 SEHNR, CDR2 FQNEAQ (reference sequence). The CDR3 has 15 residues. Unmatched junction bases numbered 6, after V lost 1 base and J lost 3 bases. This CDR3 reads CASSLGVTGLYEQYF. As DNA, the CDR3 is TGTGCCAGCAGCTTAGGAGTGACAGGGCTCTACGAGCAGTACTTC.

The chain carries TRBV4-1 and TRBJ2-7; 7 positions match TRBD1. The germline CDR1 and CDR2 sequences are MGHRA and YSYEKL. The CDR3 is made up of 14 amino acids. Losses at the gene ends were 0 bases for V and 3 bases for J; bases not matched to a gene: 2. This CDR3 reads CASSQEAGGYEQYF. As DNA, the CDR3 is TGCGCCAGCAGCCAAGAGGCAGGGGGCTACGAGCAGTACTTC.

The chain links TRBV6-1 to TRBJ2-1; D possibly corresponds to TRBD2 (5 bases). CDR3 size: 19 residues. The germline V and J ends were trimmed by 2 bases and 0 bases, with 20 bases remaining between them. The germline CDR1 and CDR2 sequences are MNHNS and SASEGT. The CDR3 is CASSEWVFGSGGSYNEQFF. The CDR3 DNA is TGTGCCAGCAGTGAATGGGTATTTGGGAGCGGAGGCTCCTACAATGAGCAGTTCTTC.

The chain has TRBV28 and TRBJ1-5; 9 bases line up with TRBD1. Trimming at V came to 7 bases and at J to 6 bases, leaving 7 bases not matched to a gene. Germline values: CDR1 MDHEN, CDR2 SYDVKM. The CDR3 length is 14 residues. CDR3: CASTLGQGFQPQHF. The CDR3 DNA reads as TGTGCCAGCACATTGGGACAGGGTTTTCAGCCCCAGCATTTT.

V usage is TRBV11-2 and J usage is TRBJ2-5; TRBD1 matches at 11 bases. V lost 5 bases, J lost 1 base, and 9 bases stayed unmatched. The CDR3 extends over 17 amino acids. Per the germline V gene, CDR1 is SGHAT and CDR2 is FQNNGV. In DNA, the CDR3 is TGTGCCAGCAGCCCCCCCCGGGACAGGGGGAGCCAAGAGACCCAGTACTTC. As protein: CASSPPRDRGSQETQYF.

The chain has TRBV18 and TRBJ2-7; D is undetermined. Germline V lookup: CDR1 KGHSH, CDR2 LQKENI. The CDR3 runs to 14 residues. The V end was cut by 3 bases, the J end by 2 bases, with 11 bases between. The CDR3 loop reads CASSPVGQTYEQYF. The CDR3 region has the DNA TGTGCCAGCTCACCGGTTGGGCAGACCTACGAGCAGTACTTC.

The chain employs TRBV2 and TRBJ2-2, with D possibly matching TRBD2 (6 bases). Germline assignment: CDR1 SNHLY and CDR2 FYNNEI. The CDR3 sequence is 15 residues long. Trimming removed 7 bases at V and 2 bases at J, with 14 bases between. In nucleotides, the CDR3 is TGTGCCAGCAAGGAGGGGAGGCCCAACACCGGGGAGCTGTTTTTT. Protein sequence: CASKEGRPNTGELFF.